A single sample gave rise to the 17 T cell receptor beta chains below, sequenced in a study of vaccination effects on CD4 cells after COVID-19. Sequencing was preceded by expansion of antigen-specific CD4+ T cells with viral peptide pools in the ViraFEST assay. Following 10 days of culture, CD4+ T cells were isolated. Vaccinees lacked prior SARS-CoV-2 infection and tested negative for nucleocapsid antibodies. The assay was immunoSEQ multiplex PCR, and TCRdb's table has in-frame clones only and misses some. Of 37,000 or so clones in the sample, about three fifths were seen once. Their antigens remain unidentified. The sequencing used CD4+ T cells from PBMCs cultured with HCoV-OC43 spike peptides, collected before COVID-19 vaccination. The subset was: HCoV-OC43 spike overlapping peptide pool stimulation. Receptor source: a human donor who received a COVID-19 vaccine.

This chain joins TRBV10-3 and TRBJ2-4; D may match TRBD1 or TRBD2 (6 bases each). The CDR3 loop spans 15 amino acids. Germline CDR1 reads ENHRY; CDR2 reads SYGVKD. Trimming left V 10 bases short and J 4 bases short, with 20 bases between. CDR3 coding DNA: TGTGCCACCAAGGCCAACGAGGGGGGAAAAAACATTCAGTACTTC. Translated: CATKANEGGKNIQYF.

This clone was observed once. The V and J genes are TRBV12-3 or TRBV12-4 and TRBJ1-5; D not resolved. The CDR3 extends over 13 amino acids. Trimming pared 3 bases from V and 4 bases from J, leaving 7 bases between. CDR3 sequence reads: CASSLWDNQPQHF. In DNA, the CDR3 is TGTGCCAGCAGTTTGTGGGATAATCAGCCCCAGCATTTT.

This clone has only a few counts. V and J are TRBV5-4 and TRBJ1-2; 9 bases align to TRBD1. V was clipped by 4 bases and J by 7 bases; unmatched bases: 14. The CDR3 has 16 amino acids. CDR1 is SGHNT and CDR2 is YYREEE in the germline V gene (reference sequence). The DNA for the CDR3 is TGTGCCAGCAGCCCGGATTATAGACAGGGGGAAACTGGCTACACCTTC. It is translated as CASSPDYRQGETGYTF.

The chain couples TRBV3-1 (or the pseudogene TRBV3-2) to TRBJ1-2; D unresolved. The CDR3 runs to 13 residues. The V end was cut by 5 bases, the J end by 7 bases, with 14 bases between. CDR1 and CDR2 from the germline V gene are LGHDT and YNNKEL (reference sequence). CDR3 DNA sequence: TGTGCCAGCAGCTCAACAGCCCTCCGTGGCTACACCTTC. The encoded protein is CASSSTALRGYTF.

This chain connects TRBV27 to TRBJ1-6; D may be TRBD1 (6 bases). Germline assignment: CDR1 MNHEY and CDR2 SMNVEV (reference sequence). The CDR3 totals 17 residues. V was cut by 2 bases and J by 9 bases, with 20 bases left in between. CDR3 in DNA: TGTGCCAGCAGTTTAGTGGGACAAGGGTTAATTGGTTCACCCCTCCACTTT. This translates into CASSLVGQGLIGSPLHF.

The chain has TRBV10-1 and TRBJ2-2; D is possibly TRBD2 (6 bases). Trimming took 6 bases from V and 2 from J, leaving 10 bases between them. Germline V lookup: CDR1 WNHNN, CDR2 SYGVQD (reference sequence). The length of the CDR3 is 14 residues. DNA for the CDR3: TGCGCCAGCAGAGGACTACTAAACACCGGGGAGCTGTTTTTT. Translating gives CASRGLLNTGELFF.

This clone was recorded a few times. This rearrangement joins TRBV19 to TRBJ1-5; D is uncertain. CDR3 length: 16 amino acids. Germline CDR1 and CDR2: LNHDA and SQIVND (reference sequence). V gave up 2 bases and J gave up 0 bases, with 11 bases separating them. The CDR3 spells CASSISSIDSNQPQHF. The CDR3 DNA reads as TGTGCCAGTAGTATAAGCAGTATCGATAGCAATCAGCCCCAGCATTTT.

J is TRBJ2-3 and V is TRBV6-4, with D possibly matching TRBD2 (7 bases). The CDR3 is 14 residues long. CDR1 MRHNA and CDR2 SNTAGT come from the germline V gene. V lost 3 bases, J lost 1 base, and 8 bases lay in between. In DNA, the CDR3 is TGTGCCAGCAGTGAAGGGGGGGGCACAGATACGCAGTATTTT. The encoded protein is CASSEGGGTDTQYF.

CDR3 DNA sequence: TGTGCCAGCAGCTTTCAGGGTGATAATTCACCCCTCCACTTT. Translation: CASSFQGDNSPLHF. The chain is built from TRBV7-9 and TRBJ1-6, with a weak D call TRBD1 (5 bases). Germline-derived CDR1 and CDR2 are SEHNR and FQNEAQ (reference sequence). Trimming shortened V by 3 bases and J by 5 bases, and 8 bases separated the two germline ends. The CDR3 is 14 residues long.

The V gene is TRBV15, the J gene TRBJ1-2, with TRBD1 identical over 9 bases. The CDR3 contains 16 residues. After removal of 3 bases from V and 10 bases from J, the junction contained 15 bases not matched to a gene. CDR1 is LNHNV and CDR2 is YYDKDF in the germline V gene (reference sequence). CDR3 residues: CATSRGQGQGFSDYTF. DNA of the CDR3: TGTGCCACCAGCAGGGGCCAAGGACAGGGGTTCTCTGACTACACCTTC.

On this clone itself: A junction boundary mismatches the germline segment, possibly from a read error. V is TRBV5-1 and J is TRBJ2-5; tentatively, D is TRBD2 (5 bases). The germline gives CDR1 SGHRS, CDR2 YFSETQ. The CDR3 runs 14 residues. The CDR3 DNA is TGCGCCAGCCGCTTGGGCACGGGGCAAGAGACCCAGTACTTC. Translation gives CASRLGTGQETQYF.

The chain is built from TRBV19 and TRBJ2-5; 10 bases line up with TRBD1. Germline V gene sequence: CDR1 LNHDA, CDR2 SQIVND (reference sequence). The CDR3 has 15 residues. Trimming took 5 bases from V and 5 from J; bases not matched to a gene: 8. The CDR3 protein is CASSADRGRSETQYF. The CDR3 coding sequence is TGTGCCAGTAGTGCCGACAGGGGGCGGAGCGAGACCCAGTACTTC.

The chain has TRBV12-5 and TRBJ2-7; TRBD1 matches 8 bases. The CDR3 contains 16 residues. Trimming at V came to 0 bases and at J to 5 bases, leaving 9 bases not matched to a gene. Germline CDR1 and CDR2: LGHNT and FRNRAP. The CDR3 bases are TGTGCTAGTGGTTTGGTAGTGACAGGGGTGGGAAACGAGCAGTACTTC. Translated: CASGLVVTGVGNEQYF.

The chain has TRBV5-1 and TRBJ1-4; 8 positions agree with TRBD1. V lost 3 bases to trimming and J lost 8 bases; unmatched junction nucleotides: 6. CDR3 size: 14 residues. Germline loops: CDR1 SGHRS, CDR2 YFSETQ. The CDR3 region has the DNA TGCGCCAGCAGCTCGGACAGGGCGGGAGAAAAACTGTTTTTT. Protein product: CASSSDRAGEKLFF.

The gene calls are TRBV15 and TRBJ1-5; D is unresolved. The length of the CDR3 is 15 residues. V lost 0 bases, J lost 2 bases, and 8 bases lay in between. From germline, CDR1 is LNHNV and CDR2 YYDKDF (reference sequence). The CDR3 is CATSRDPGGNQPQHF. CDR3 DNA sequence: TGTGCCACCAGCAGAGATCCGGGTGGCAATCAGCCCCAGCATTTT.

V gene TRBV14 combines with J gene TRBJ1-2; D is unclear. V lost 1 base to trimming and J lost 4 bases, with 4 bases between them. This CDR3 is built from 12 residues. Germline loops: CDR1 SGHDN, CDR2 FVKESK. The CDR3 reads CASSQAFYGYTF. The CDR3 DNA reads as TGTGCCAGCAGCCAAGCCTTCTATGGCTACACCTTC.

The CDR3 sequence: CASSPAETQYF. In DNA form, the CDR3 reads TGTGCCAGCTCACCAGCAGAGACCCAGTACTTC. The chain couples TRBV18 to TRBJ2-5, with D uncertain. The germline V gene has CDR1 KGHSH and CDR2 LQKENI. CDR3 length equals 11 residues. Trimming stripped 2 bases from V and 4 bases from J, with 2 bases between.